The sequence of this T cell receptor (beta chain) was determined in a study of T-cell memory formation after mild COVID-19 (dated by TCRdb to the early 2020s). Context from the whole study: TCR sequence clusters from the two donors were largely donor specific. Two young, previously healthy adult volunteers made up the cohort, one male and one female. In a couple of donors, T-cell clones that expanded and contracted after mild COVID-19 were tracked by sequencing TCRalpha and TCRbeta repertoires over time. The study at large found these results: Some responding clones were detected in pre-infection memory, which suggested that pre-existing cross-reactive memory T cells had joined the SARS-CoV-2 response. Contracting CD4+ clones appeared mostly in the CM and EM memory subsets, whereas CD8+ clones were enriched in EMRA. The second-wave clones that peaked on day 37 were not confirmed to be SARS-CoV-2 specific. Balanced CD4/CD8 phenotypes were observed for clones contracting from day 15 to 85, whereas a bias towards CD4+ was observed for a second wave of clones expanding from day 15 to 37. The study included only a couple of mild cases, and larger cohorts that include severe cases with pre-infection samples were judged to be necessary.

For this clonotype: What antigen it recognizes has not been identified. No base quality values were provided; no much bigger clone lies one nucleotide off.

These reads were obtained on an Illumina NovaSeq 6000. cDNA libraries for TCRalpha and TCRbeta were prepared by 5'RACE using constant-segment primers, with sample barcodes and unique molecular identifiers added. Trizol reagent was used to extract RNA from every sample. Library amplification was performed in two PCR steps, and a second sample barcode and Illumina TruSeq adapters were introduced in the second step. Sequencing of the libraries was done on an Illumina NovaSeq, producing 2 x 150 bp paired-end reads. Under the source paper's analysis protocol: Demultiplexing of reads and collapsing into UMI-guided consensus sequences were performed with migec v1.2.7. Using mixcr v2.1.11, UMI consensuses were aligned to TRA and TRB V and J templates and then assembled into clonotypes. Clonotypes were classified as expanded or contracted when called significant by both edgeR and NoisET, with noise models trained on biological replicates. edgeR calls used a false discovery rate-adjusted p below 0.01 and a log2 fold-change threshold of 1. As an exploratory analysis of dynamics, max-normalized trajectories of the 1000 most abundant clonotypes were examined by PCA with hierarchical clustering. The CD4 or CD8 phenotype of responding clones was assigned using the separately sequenced CD4+ and CD8+ repertoires. TCRdb applied fastp at Q25 and MiXCR to the public reads, then kept only in-frame beta chains. Records with the same CDR3 protein are collapsed into one entry carrying the most frequent genes and DNA. TCRdb's processing, not the study's, gives the V and J calls here. Within this sample are about 55,000 distinct CDR3 sequences, with roughly 25% of them counted one time only. 35% to 45% of the sample goes to the ten largest clones.

PBMCs were isolated by Ficoll-Paque density gradient centrifugation. CDR1 and CDR2 are read off the germline V gene as SGHAT and FQNNGV. Germline trimming: 5 bases from V, 13 bases from J; junction bases outside gene matches: 12. The CDR3, cysteine through phenylalanine, is 14 amino acids long. This entry keeps only the CDR3 DNA: 42 bases, framed from base 1. This clonotype originated in a man aged 18 to 29 who had mild COVID-19 (a few samples of this study predate the infection). The sample titles of this study are shuffled in the database, so cell type and time point are left out; the donor was told from shared clones. The sequence links TRBV11-2 to TRBJ2-7, with 12 bases matching TRBD2. Input material: PBMCs or a T cell subset sorted from them (not recorded which). The DNA sequence is as follows: TGTGCCAGCAGCCCTGGACTAGCGGGGTCAGGGGTCTACTTC. This translates into CASSPGLAGSGVYF.